This is a list of T cell receptor beta chains from one sample in a study of shared clonotypes between healthy human individuals. The assay was immunoSEQ multiplex PCR, and TCRdb's table has in-frame clones only and misses some. Altogether 2.5 million or so clones are present, roughly nine tenths being singletons, with the ten largest covering about 0.13%. Material: naive CD4+ T cells sorted from blood. The receptors were gathered from a man between 18 and 29 years old in good health. Each CDR3 is given with its conserved first and last residue. Each record gives: clone size, D gene, V gene, CDR3 length, J gene, CDR3 DNA, CDR3 protein. A D gene is named only where the DNA matches it firmly. Where a row states a size, it is once, few, many or the class of an expanded clone; other rows omit it.

-	-	TRBV4-2	15	TRBJ2-7	TGTGCCAGCAGCCAAGTTGGAGGGGGGCCATACGAGCAGTACTTC	CASSQVGGGPYEQYF
once	TRBD1	TRBV7-8	13	TRBJ2-3	TGTGCCAGCGGAGGACAGGTCACAGATACGCAGTATTTT	CASGGQVTDTQYF
-	-	TRBV10-3	15	TRBJ1-1	TGTGCCACACAGAGTAGGACAGAGCTATACACTGAAGCTTTCTTT	CATQSRTELYTEAFF
-	TRBD2	TRBV5-1	18	TRBJ2-2	TGCGCCAGCAGCTTGGCCCCCGTAGCGGGAGCGAACACCGGGGAGCTGTTTTTT	CASSLAPVAGANTGELFF
-	TRBD1	TRBV28	14	TRBJ2-7	TGTGCCAGCAGTACACAGGGGGCTTCCTACGAGCAGTACTTC	CASSTQGASYEQYF
-	TRBD2	TRBV4-1	15	TRBJ2-5	TGCGCCAGCAGCCAGTTTAGCGGGGGATACGAGACCCAGTACTTC	CASSQFSGGYETQYF
-	-	TRBV7-8	16	TRBJ2-2	TGTGCCAGCAGCTTGGCGACTTGGATTGGCACCGGGGAGCTGTTTTTT	CASSLATWIGTGELFF
-	-	TRBV28	12	TRBJ1-1	TGTGCCAGCAGAGGGGTTAGTGCTGAAGCTTTCTTT	CASRGVSAEAFF
-	TRBD2	TRBV28	15	TRBJ2-5	TGTGCCAGCAGTTTCAGACGAGCGGGGGATGAGACCCAGTACTTC	CASSFRRAGDETQYF
-	-	TRBV5-6	13	TRBJ1-5	TGTGCCAGCAGCTTTGGCGTGAATCAGCCCCAGCATTTT	CASSFGVNQPQHF
-	TRBD2	TRBV5-3	15	TRBJ2-2	TGTGCCAGAGAACAAGCGGGAGATAACACCGGGGAGCTGTTTTTT	CAREQAGDNTGELFF
-	TRBD1	TRBV10-2	16	TRBJ2-7	TGCGCCAGCAGGACAGGGGGCCTAGGTACCTACTACGAGCAGTACTTC	CASRTGGLGTYYEQYF
-	-	TRBV5-6	11	TRBJ1-1	TGTGCCAGCAGCCTCTCATCCGAAGCTTTCTTT	CASSLSSEAFF
-	-	TRBV7-8	15	TRBJ2-3	TGTGCCAGCAGCTTACATGGCAGGGAAGGAGATACGCAGTATTTT	CASSLHGREGDTQYF
-	-	TRBV6-5	13	TRBJ1-1	TGTGCCAGCAGTTACTCGATTTACACTGAAGCTTTCTTT	CASSYSIYTEAFF
-	TRBD1	TRBV5-1	15	TRBJ2-2	TGCGCCAGCAGCCTAGGACAGGGGCAAACCGGGGAGCTGTTTTTT	CASSLGQGQTGELFF
-	TRBD1	TRBV28	14	TRBJ1-4	TGTGCCAGCAACGACAGGGGCGCAGGGGAAAAACTGTTTTTT	CASNDRGAGEKLFF
-	TRBD1	TRBV10-3	13	TRBJ2-7	TGTGCCATCAGGGGACAGGGTGACTACGAGCAGTACTTC	CAIRGQGDYEQYF
-	-	TRBV6-1	12	TRBJ2-2	TGTGCCAGCAGTGTAACAGGGAGCCCGATGTTTTTT	CASSVTGSPMFF
few	-	TRBV7-9	13	TRBJ1-1	TGTGCCAGCAGCTTACAGGGAAACACTGAAGCTTTCTTT	CASSLQGNTEAFF
once	-	TRBV5-1	16	TRBJ2-1	TGCGCCAGCAGCCGTGGATCCAGCGGGTCGTACAATGAGCAGTTCTTC	CASSRGSSGSYNEQFF
-	TRBD1	TRBV5-1	14	TRBJ1-6	TGCGCCAGCAGCTTAGGACAGGATAATTCACCCCTCCACTTT	CASSLGQDNSPLHF
once	-	TRBV12-5	14	TRBJ1-2	TGTGCTAGTGGTTTGGTACCAGTAGGGAATGGCTACACCTTC	CASGLVPVGNGYTF
-	TRBD2	TRBV5-4	16	TRBJ2-3	TGTGCCAGCAGCCAGGGCCGGGGGGTGGGCACAGATACGCAGTATTTT	CASSQGRGVGTDTQYF
-	TRBD1	TRBV10-2	13	TRBJ1-2	TGCGCCAGCAGTGAGACGACAGGGGTTAGCTACACCTTC	CASSETTGVSYTF
once	-	TRBV7-9	14	TRBJ2-7	TGTGCCAGCAGCCCCCGGGACGGACGCCCGGAGCAGTACTTC	CASSPRDGRPEQYF
-	-	TRBV19	17	TRBJ2-2	TGTGCCAGTAGCCCCTTTATGGGCGGGGTCACCACCGGGGAGCTGTTTTTT	CASSPFMGGVTTGELFF
-	-	TRBV4-1	16	TRBJ1-5	TGCGCCAGCAGCCAAGATCTTTTGGGTCTTAATCAGCCCCAGCATTTT	CASSQDLLGLNQPQHF
-	-	TRBV28	13	TRBJ1-2	TGTGCCAGCAGTTTATCCGCGGCCTATGGCTACACCTTC	CASSLSAAYGYTF
-	TRBD1	TRBV11-3	13	TRBJ1-1	TGTGCCAGCAGCTTCACAGGGGTCACTGAAGCTTTCTTT	CASSFTGVTEAFF
-	-	TRBV21-1	16	TRBJ1-4	TGTGCCAGCAGCATCCGACAGGGGGAGTCTAATGAAAAACTGTTTTTT	CASSIRQGESNEKLFF
-	-	TRBV7-9	14	TRBJ1-2	TGTGCCAGCAGCCCAGGGACTCAATCCTATGGCTACACCTTC	CASSPGTQSYGYTF
-	-	TRBV30	14	TRBJ2-3	TGTGCCTGGACCCTCCACGGGAGCACAGATACGCAGTATTTT	CAWTLHGSTDTQYF
-	-	TRBV2	13	TRBJ2-2	TGTGCCAGCAATAGCCGGAACACCGGGGAGCTGTTTTTT	CASNSRNTGELFF
-	-	TRBV6-6	12	TRBJ1-1	TGTGCCAGCGCCTGGGCGGGTTCTGAAGCTTTCTTT	CASAWAGSEAFF
-	TRBD1	TRBV5-4	16	TRBJ1-1	TGTGCCAGCAGCCTGGGGCAGGGGGCAGGGAACACTGAAGCTTTCTTT	CASSLGQGAGNTEAFF
-	TRBD1	TRBV12-5	15	TRBJ1-1	TGTGCTAGTGGTTCCGGCGGACAGGGGTCCACTGAAGCTTTCTTT	CASGSGGQGSTEAFF
-	-	TRBV6-6	13	TRBJ2-7	TGTGCCAGCAGTACGGTCGCCCTCTACGAGCAGTACTTC	CASSTVALYEQYF
once	TRBD1	TRBV7-2	17	TRBJ2-2	TGTGCCAGCAGCTGGGGACAGATGTTCGCGAACACCGGGGAGCTGTTTTTT	CASSWGQMFANTGELFF
once	-	TRBV5-1	15	TRBJ2-5	TGCGCCAGCAGCTTGGAAAGGGGTAGATGGGAGACCCAGTACTTC	CASSLERGRWETQYF
-	-	TRBV5-1	14	TRBJ2-7	TGCGCCAGCAGCGTCAGAGGGGGGGACTACGAGCAGTACTTC	CASSVRGGDYEQYF
-	TRBD2	TRBV6-6	15	TRBJ2-6	TGTGCCATGGGGACTAGCGGGACTGGGGCCAACGTCCTGACTTTC	CAMGTSGTGANVLTF
-	-	TRBV20-1	10	TRBJ2-7	TGCAGTGCTAGAGCGGAGGCTTTTATCTTC	CSARAEAFIF
-	-	TRBV6-1	12	TRBJ2-5	TGTGCCAGCAGCCGTAAACAAGAGACCCAGTACTTC	CASSRKQETQYF
-	-	TRBV2	19	TRBJ2-1	TGTGCCAGCAGGGATATGGCTGGGACGGGACTTGGAGATGGCAATGAGCAGTTCTTC	CASRDMAGTGLGDGNEQFF
-	-	TRBV2	15	TRBJ2-7	TGTGCCAGCAGTGAAGTTCGACCCCACCGAGTAGAGCAGTACTTC	CASSEVRPHRVEQYF
-	TRBD1	TRBV5-6	15	TRBJ1-5	TGTGCCAGCAGCTTGGGGGGACAGGGGGTAGGACCCCAGCATTTT	CASSLGGQGVGPQHF